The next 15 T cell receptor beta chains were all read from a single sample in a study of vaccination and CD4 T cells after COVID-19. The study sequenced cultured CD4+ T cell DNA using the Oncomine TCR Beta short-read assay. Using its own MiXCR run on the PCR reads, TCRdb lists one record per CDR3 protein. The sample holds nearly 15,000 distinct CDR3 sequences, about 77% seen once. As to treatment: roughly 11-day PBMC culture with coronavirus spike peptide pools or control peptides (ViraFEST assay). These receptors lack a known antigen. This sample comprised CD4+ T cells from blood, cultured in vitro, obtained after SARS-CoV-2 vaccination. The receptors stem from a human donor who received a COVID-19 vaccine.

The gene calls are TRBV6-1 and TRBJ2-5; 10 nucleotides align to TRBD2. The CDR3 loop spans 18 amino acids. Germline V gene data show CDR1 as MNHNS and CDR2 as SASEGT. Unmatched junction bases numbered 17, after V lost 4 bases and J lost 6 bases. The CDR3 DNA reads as TGTGCCAGCAGTGTCGCGCCGAGCGGGGGGGAAGTGCCCAAGACCCAGTACTTC. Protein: CASSVAPSGGEVPKTQYF.

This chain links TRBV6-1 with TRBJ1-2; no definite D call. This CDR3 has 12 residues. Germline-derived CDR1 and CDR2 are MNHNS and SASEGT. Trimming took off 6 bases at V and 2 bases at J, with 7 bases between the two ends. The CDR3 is CASRDGNYGYTF. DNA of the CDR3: TGTGCCAGCAGGGACGGCAACTATGGCTACACCTTC.

The DNA for the CDR3 is TGTGCCAGCAGCTTAGGCAGCGGTTCTAGCACAGATACGCAGTATTTT. As protein: CASSLGSGSSTDTQYF. This sequence joins TRBV7-8 and TRBJ2-3; tentatively, D is TRBD2 (5 bases). The CDR3 runs 16 residues. Trimming pared 1 base from V and 0 bases from J, leaving 11 bases between. Germline V CDR1 and CDR2: SGHVS, FQNEAQ.

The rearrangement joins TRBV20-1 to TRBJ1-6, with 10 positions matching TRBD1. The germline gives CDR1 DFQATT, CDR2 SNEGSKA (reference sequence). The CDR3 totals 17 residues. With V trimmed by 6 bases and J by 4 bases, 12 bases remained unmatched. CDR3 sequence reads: CSALLFGQGGYNSPLHF. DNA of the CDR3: TGCAGTGCCCTCCTATTCGGACAGGGGGGTTATAATTCACCCCTCCACTTT.

CDR3 loop: CASSLGLAGRISQETQYF. CDR3 coding DNA: TGTGCCAGCAGCCTTGGACTAGCGGGGAGAATCTCCCAAGAGACCCAGTACTTC. This sequence joins TRBV7-9 and TRBJ2-5; 12 positions match TRBD2. CDR1 and CDR2 from the germline V gene are SEHNR and FQNEAQ (reference sequence). This CDR3 has 18 residues. With 5 bases clipped from V and 1 base from J, the junction kept 11 bases outside the gene matches. Supplemented by reference TRBV7-9 and TRBJ2-5, the full variable domain reads DTGVSQNPRHKITKRGQNVTFRCDPISEHNRLYWYRQTLGQGPEFLTYFQNEAQLEKSRLLSDRFSAERPKGSFSTLEIQRTEQGDSAMYLCASSLGLAGRISQETQYFGPGTRLLVL.

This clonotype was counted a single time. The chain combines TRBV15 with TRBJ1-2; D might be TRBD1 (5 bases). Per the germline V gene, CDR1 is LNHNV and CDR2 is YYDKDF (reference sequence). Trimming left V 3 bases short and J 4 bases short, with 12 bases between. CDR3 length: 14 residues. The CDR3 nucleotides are TGTGCCACCAGCAGCGACAGAAAATCCTATGGCTACACCTTC. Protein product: CATSSDRKSYGYTF.

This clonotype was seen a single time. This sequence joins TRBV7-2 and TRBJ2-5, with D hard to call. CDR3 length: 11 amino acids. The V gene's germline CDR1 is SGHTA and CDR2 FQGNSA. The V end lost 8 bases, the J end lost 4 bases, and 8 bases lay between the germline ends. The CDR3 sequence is CASGTLETQYF. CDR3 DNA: TGTGCCAGCGGCACGCTAGAGACCCAGTACTTC.

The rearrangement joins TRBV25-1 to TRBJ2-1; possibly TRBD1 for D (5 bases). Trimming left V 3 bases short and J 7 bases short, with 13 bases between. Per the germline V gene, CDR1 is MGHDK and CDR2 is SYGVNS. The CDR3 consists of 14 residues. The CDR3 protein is CASSDRVSRNEQFF. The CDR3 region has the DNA TGTGCCAGCAGTGACAGGGTATCGCGGAATGAGCAGTTCTTC.

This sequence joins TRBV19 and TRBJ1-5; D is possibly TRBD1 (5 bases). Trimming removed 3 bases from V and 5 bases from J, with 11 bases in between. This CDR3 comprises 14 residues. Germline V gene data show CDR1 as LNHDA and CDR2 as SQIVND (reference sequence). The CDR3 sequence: CASSIGTFDQPQHF. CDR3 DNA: TGTGCCAGTAGTATCGGGACTTTCGATCAGCCCCAGCATTTT. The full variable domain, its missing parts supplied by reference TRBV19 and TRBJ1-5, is DGGITQSPKYLFRKEGQNVTLSCEQNLNHDAMYWYRQDPGQGLRLIYYSQIVNDFQKGDIAEGYSVSREKKESFPLTVTSAQKNPTAFYLCASSIGTFDQPQHFGDGTRLSIL.

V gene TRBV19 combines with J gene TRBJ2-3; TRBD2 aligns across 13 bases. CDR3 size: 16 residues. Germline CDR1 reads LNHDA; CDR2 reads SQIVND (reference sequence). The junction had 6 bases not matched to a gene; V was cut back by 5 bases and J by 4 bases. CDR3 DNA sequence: TGTGCCAGTAGTCCTCTTGGACTAGCGGGGGCAGATACGCAGTATTTT. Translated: CASSPLGLAGADTQYF.

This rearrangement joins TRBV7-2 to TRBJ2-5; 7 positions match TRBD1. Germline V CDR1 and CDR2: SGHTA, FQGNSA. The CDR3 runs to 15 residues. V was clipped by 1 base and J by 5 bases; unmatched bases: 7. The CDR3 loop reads CASSLDPTGLETQYF. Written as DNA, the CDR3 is TGTGCCAGCAGCTTAGACCCGACAGGGTTGGAGACCCAGTACTTC.

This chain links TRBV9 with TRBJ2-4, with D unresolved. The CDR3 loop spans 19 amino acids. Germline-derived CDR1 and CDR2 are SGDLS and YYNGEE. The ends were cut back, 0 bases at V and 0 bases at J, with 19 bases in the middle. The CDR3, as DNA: TGTGCCAGCAGCGTAGGGCCTAACAGCGACCGCATAGCCAAAAACATTCAGTACTTC. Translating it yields CASSVGPNSDRIAKNIQYF.

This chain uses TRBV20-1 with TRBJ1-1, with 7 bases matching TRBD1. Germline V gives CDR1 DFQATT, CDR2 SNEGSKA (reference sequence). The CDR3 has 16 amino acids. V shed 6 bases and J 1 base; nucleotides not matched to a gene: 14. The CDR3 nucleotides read TGCAGTGCCTGGACAGGAACCCATCCCGAGAACACTGAAGCTTTCTTT. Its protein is CSAWTGTHPENTEAFF.

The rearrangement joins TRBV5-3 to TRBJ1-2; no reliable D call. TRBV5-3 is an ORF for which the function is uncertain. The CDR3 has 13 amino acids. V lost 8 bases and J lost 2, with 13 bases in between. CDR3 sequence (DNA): TGTGCCAGCAGCCTTTGGGGAAACTATGGCTACACCTTC. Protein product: CASSLWGNYGYTF.

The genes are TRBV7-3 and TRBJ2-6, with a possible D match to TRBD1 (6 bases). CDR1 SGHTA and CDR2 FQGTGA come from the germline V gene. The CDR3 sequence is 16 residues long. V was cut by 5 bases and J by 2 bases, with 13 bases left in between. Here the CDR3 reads CASSPIPGAGANVLTF. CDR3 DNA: TGTGCCAGCAGCCCAATCCCAGGGGCTGGGGCCAACGTCCTGACTTTC.